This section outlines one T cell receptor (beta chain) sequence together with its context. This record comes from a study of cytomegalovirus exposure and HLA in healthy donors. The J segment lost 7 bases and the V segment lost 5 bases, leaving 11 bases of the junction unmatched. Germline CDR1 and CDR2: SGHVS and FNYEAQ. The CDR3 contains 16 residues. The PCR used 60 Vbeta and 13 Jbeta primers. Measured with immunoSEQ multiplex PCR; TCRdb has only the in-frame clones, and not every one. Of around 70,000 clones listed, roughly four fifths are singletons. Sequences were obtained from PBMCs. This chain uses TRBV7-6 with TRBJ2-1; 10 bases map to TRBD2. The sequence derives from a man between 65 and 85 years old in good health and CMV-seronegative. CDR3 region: CASSPLSGGAENEQFF. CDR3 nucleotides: TGTGCCAGCAGCCCCCTGAGCGGGGGGGCCGAGAATGAGCAGTTCTTC.